Following are 5 T cell receptor beta chains from one sample sequenced in a study of OX40 agonist ivuxolimab in advanced cancers. Generated by immunoSEQ multiplex PCR, the TCRdb table keeps only in-frame clones and is missing some. The repertoire holds 60,000 to 70,000 clones, with 87% as singletons. Sequences were derived from CD4+ or CD8+ T cells sorted from blood, sampled in a trial of the OX40 agonist ivuxolimab. The receptors come from an adult with an advanced solid tumor such as melanoma, head and neck, liver or kidney cancer.

This clone was picked up one time. V gene TRBV6-6 combines with J gene TRBJ1-5; possible D gene TRBD1, 5 bases. The V gene's germline CDR1 is MNHNY and CDR2 SVGAGI (reference sequence). Deletions cut 2 bases from V and 1 base from J, with 6 bases between. This CDR3 region has 14 residues. The CDR3, as DNA: TGTGCCAGCAGTTACCGGGACAGCAATCAGCCCCAGCATTTT. Protein: CASSYRDSNQPQHF.

CDR3 coding DNA: TGTGCCAGCAGCTTAAATGCAGGGCCCTACGAGCAGTACTTC. It codes for CASSLNAGPYEQYF. The chain is built from TRBV7-9 and TRBJ2-7; maybe TRBD1 (5 bases). Germline values: CDR1 SEHNR, CDR2 FQNEAQ (reference sequence). Trimming pared 2 bases from V and 2 bases from J, leaving 10 bases between. The CDR3 consists of 14 residues.

Of note for this clone: Other DNA sequences of this sample code for an identical CDR3. V usage is TRBV7-2 and J usage is TRBJ2-3; tentatively, D is TRBD1 (5 bases). The germline V gene encodes CDR1 SGHTA and CDR2 FQGNSA. The CDR3 loop spans 14 amino acids. Trimming took off 2 bases at V and 3 bases at J, with 9 bases between the two ends. CDR3 in amino acids: CASSLQGSTDTQYF. CDR3 DNA sequence: TGTGCCAGCAGCTTACAGGGTAGTACAGATACGCAGTATTTT.

The J gene is TRBJ2-5, the V gene TRBV7-2; 8 positions agree with TRBD1. The DNA end is a closer match to TRBJ2-7, so the J assignment may be wrong. The V gene's germline CDR1 is SGHTA and CDR2 FQGNSA. The CDR3 runs to 14 residues. The CDR3 is CASSLGDRFYEQYF. CDR3 DNA sequence: TGTGCCAGCAGCTTAGGGGACAGGTTCTACGAGCAGTACTTC.

This chain uses TRBV6-1 with TRBJ2-1, with 9 bases that match TRBD2. V lost 3 bases to trimming and J lost 4 bases; unmatched junction nucleotides: 7. CDR1 and CDR2 (germline): MNHNS, SASEGT. The CDR3 has 16 residues. CDR3 loop: CASSDRPAGGYNEQFF. In nucleotides, the CDR3 is TGTGCCAGCAGTGACCGCCCAGCGGGGGGTTACAATGAGCAGTTCTTC.